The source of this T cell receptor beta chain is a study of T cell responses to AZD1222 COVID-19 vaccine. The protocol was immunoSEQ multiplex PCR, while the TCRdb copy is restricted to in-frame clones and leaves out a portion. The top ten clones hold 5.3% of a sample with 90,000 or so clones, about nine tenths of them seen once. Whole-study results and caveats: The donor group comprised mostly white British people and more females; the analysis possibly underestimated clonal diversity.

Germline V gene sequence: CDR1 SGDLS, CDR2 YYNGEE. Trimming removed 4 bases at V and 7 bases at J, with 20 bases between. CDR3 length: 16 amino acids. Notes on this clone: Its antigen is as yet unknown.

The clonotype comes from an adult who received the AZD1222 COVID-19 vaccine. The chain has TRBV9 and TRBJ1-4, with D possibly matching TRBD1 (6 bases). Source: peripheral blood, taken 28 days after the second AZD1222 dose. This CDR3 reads CASSTSSGAEGEKLFF. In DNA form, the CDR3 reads TGTGCCAGCAGCACATCATCAGGGGCGGAAGGTGAAAAACTGTTTTTT.